The 10 T cell receptor beta chains below come from one sample, sequenced in a study of sequential checkpoint blockade in melanoma. Clones were sequenced by immunoSEQ multiplex PCR, and TCRdb holds only the in-frame ones, with some missing. The sample has about 17,000 clones; 55% to 80% are singletons. As to treatment: randomized to nivolumab then ipilimumab (arm A) or the reverse (arm B). The starting material was CD8+ T cells sorted from blood (inferred from file names), obtained from a patient given nivolumab and ipilimumab in sequence. The receptors stem from a human donor with melanoma.

The chain has TRBV6-5 and TRBJ1-3, with D tentatively TRBD1 (5 bases). The germline V gene has CDR1 MNHEY and CDR2 SVGAGI. This CDR3 comprises 13 residues. The V end was cut by 8 bases, the J end by 2 bases, with 10 bases between. The CDR3 DNA is TGTGCCAGCCGGGGGAGTCCTGGAAACACCATATATTTT. Encoded protein: CASRGSPGNTIYF.

This clone was counted only a few times. The V and J genes are TRBV7-8 and TRBJ2-4; 8 bases fit TRBD1. The length of the CDR3 is 14 residues. V shed 5 bases, J shed 6 bases, and the junction held 6 bases outside the gene matches. CDR1 and CDR2 (germline): SGHVS, FQNEAQ. CDR3 sequence (DNA): TGTGCCAGCAGCCCCGGACAGGGCGGAAACATTCAGTACTTC. Protein product: CASSPGQGGNIQYF.

V gene TRBV4-2 combines with J gene TRBJ2-7; the match to TRBD2 covers 10 bases. Per germline, CDR1 LGHNA and CDR2 YNFKEQ. The CDR3 is 16 residues long. Trimming cost V 1 base and J 2 bases; bases outside gene matches: 5. CDR3 region: CASSQGLAGEPYEQYF. The CDR3 DNA is TGTGCCAGCAGCCAAGGCCTAGCGGGGGAACCCTACGAGCAGTACTTC.

V usage is TRBV9 and J usage is TRBJ2-2, with a tentative D call TRBD1 (5 bases). Germline V gives CDR1 SGDLS, CDR2 YYNGEE. The CDR3 has 18 amino acids. Trimming shortened V by 1 base and J by 2 bases, and 18 bases separated the two germline ends. The CDR3 loop is CASSVPYQGNRNTGELFF. CDR3 coding DNA: TGTGCCAGCAGCGTACCTTACCAGGGAAATAGAAACACCGGGGAGCTGTTTTTT.

The chain joins TRBV5-1 to TRBJ1-5; no clear D gene. V was shortened by 4 bases and J by 4 bases, with 15 bases between the two germline ends. The CDR3 sequence is 15 residues long. Germline loops: CDR1 SGHRS, CDR2 YFSETQ. The CDR3 region has the DNA TGCGCCAGCAGCCCCTCGGCAACGGGTAATCAGCCCCAGCATTTT. Its protein product is CASSPSATGNQPQHF.

The chain links TRBV7-9 to TRBJ1-1; no clear D. CDR3 length: 15 residues. V gave up 4 bases and J gave up 8 bases, with 20 bases separating them. From germline, CDR1 is SEHNR and CDR2 FQNEAQ (reference sequence). CDR3 DNA: TGTGCCAGCAGCTACAAAGAGGAGGGAGTGACCGAAGCTTTCTTT. It yields the protein CASSYKEEGVTEAFF.

There are a few counts of this clone. The rearrangement joins TRBV4-1 to TRBJ1-1; D perhaps matches TRBD1 (6 bases). Between the trimmed V and J ends, which lost 0 bases and 7 bases, there was a span of 12 bases. Germline V gene data show CDR1 as MGHRA and CDR2 as YSYEKL. This CDR3 is built from 14 residues. As DNA, the CDR3 is TGCGCCAGCAGCCAAGATAATGCAGGGGTTGAAGCTTTCTTT. It yields the protein CASSQDNAGVEAFF.

This clone is a singleton in its sample. The CDR3 DNA is TGCGCCAGCTCGGCGGACTATGGCTACACCTTC. This translates into CASSADYGYTF. V gene TRBV5-1 combines with J gene TRBJ1-2; D is ambiguous. V lost 7 bases, J lost 3 bases, and 7 bases lay in between. The V gene's germline CDR1 is SGHRS and CDR2 YFSETQ. The CDR3 runs to 11 residues.

This rearrangement joins TRBV28 to TRBJ2-5, with a possible D match to TRBD1 (5 bases). The J call may be incorrect, as the DNA end agrees better with TRBJ2-7. CDR1 and CDR2 (germline): MDHEN, SYDVKM. The CDR3 totals 13 residues. CDR3 nucleotide sequence: TGTGCCAGCATCTCAGGGAATTCCTACGAGCAGTACTTC. Its protein is CASISGNSYEQYF.

This clone was recorded a few times. V is TRBV27 and J is TRBJ2-5; 8 nucleotides agree with TRBD1. The CDR3 totals 15 residues. Germline trimming cut 6 bases from V and 2 bases from J; bases unmatched to any gene: 8. Germline CDR1 reads MNHEY; CDR2 reads SMNVEV (reference sequence). CDR3 DNA: TGTGCCAGCAGCCTGGACAGGGCGGGTCAAGAGACCCAGTACTTC. This sequence encodes CASSLDRAGQETQYF.